Included here is one T cell receptor beta chain sequence, with context. The sample originates from a study of cytomegalovirus exposure and HLA in healthy donors. Germline CDR1 reads MNHNS; CDR2 reads SASEGT. The length of the CDR3 is 14 residues. Trimming pared 5 bases from V and 6 bases from J, leaving 16 bases between. Primers for the PCR totalled 60 Vbeta and 13 Jbeta. Source study methods: An analysis performed later counted around 86 million unique TCR beta chains (approximately 10 million of them shared). Clones were sequenced by immunoSEQ multiplex PCR, and TCRdb holds only the in-frame ones, with some missing. Clonal size and the V and J genes are those of that table, whereas D and trimming came from the DNA. This table has about 130,000 clones, 6.5% to 9.5% appearing once.

The chain has TRBV6-1 and TRBJ1-1, with a possible D match to TRBD1 (5 bases). The sample comprised PBMCs. This TCR was recovered from a man aged 35 to 55 in good health and CMV-seronegative. The CDR3 DNA follows: TGTGCCAGCAGTATACGGGGGGTTAGGGCTGAAGCTTTCTTT. It specifies CASSIRGVRAEAFF.